The 20 T cell receptor beta chains given below trace back to one sample, sequenced in a study of identical twins. TCRdb redid the calling of the 5' RACE reads with MiXCR, one entry per CDR3 protein. Of fewer than 800,000 distinct CDR3 sequences listed, about 7.6% are singletons. These data were also filed under a second study, of yellow fever vaccine responses in identical twins.

Sample: PBMCs. All receptors derive from a woman between 18 and 29 years old in good health.

To note about this clonotype: Given a much more abundant clone one base away, this may be a read error. V is TRBV12-3 or TRBV12-4 and J is TRBJ2-1, with TRBD2 identical over 7 bases. This CDR3 region has 15 residues. Written as DNA, the CDR3 is TGTCCCAGCAGTTTTTCCGGGAGGCGATACAATGAGCAGTTCTTC. Translation gives CPSSFSGRRYNEQFF.

In its sample, this clonotype was seen a few times. The chain recombines TRBV29-1 with TRBJ2-2; D not resolved. The germline gives CDR1 SQVTM, CDR2 ANQGSEA. V gave up 7 bases and J gave up 1 base, with 7 bases separating them. The CDR3 is 12 residues long. The CDR3 loop reads CSANRNTGELFF. In nucleotides, the CDR3 is TGCAGCGCCAACAGGAACACCGGGGAGCTGTTTTTT.

This clonotype was counted a few times. V usage is TRBV3-1 and J usage is TRBJ2-1; 15 bases line up with TRBD2. The germline gives CDR1 LGHDT, CDR2 YNNKEL (reference sequence). The CDR3 loop spans 18 amino acids. J lost 7 bases, V lost 0 bases, and 7 bases had no gene match. This CDR3 reads CASSQEYFGTSGRNEQFF. The CDR3 DNA is TGTGCCAGCAGCCAAGAGTATTTTGGGACTAGCGGGAGGAATGAGCAGTTCTTC.

This clonotype was seen repeatedly, ten times or more. The rearrangement joins TRBV5-1 to TRBJ2-1; 11 bases map to TRBD1. The junction had 4 bases not matched to a gene; V was cut back by 6 bases and J by 8 bases. The CDR3 runs 13 residues. Germline CDR1 and CDR2: SGHRS and YFSETQ. The CDR3 spells CASKDRGLDEQFF. In DNA form, the CDR3 reads TGCGCCAGCAAGGACAGGGGGCTGGATGAGCAGTTCTTC.

This clonotype showed up just a few times. This sequence joins TRBV20-1 and TRBJ2-7, with D possibly matching TRBD1 (5 bases). The V end was cut by 5 bases, the J end by 5 bases, with 22 bases between. The CDR3 has 15 amino acids. The germline CDR1 and CDR2 sequences are DFQATT and SNEGSKA (reference sequence). CDR3 nucleotide sequence: TGCAGTGCTTCCCTAACCCAGGGAACGGTCGACGAGCAGTACTTC. Amino acids: CSASLTQGTVDEQYF.

The CDR3 here is CASSHLDPRQTDTQYF. In DNA form, the CDR3 reads TGCGCCAGCTCCCACCTGGACCCGCGCCAAACAGATACGCAGTATTTT. The chain links TRBV5-1 to TRBJ2-3, with unresolved D. Trimming cost V 7 bases and J 3 bases, with 21 bases left between them. The germline gives CDR1 SGHRS, CDR2 YFSETQ. The CDR3 consists of 16 residues.

The sample holds many counts of this clonotype. This chain uses TRBV5-6 with TRBJ2-7; TRBD1 or TRBD2 may be the D gene (5 bases each). V was cut by 2 bases and J by 3 bases, with 27 bases left in between. The CDR3 covers 19 residues. The germline V gene encodes CDR1 SGHDT and CDR2 YYEEEE. The CDR3 is CASSFGALASRRMVYEQYV. In DNA, the CDR3 is TGTGCCAGCAGCTTCGGGGCCCTGGCTAGCCGGAGGATGGTCTACGAGCAGTACGTC.

The chain recombines TRBV20-1 with TRBJ2-2; TRBD2 matches at 11 bases. After removal of 4 bases from V and 4 bases from J, the junction contained 2 bases not matched to a gene. The CDR3 consists of 14 residues. The germline gives CDR1 DFQATT, CDR2 SNEGSKA (reference sequence). The CDR3 sequence is CSAIAGGGTGELFF. In DNA, the CDR3 is TGCAGTGCTATAGCGGGGGGGGGCACCGGGGAGCTGTTTTTT.

This chain joins TRBV7-9 and TRBJ1-3, with a tentative D call TRBD1 (6 bases). This CDR3 is 14 amino acids long. CDR1 and CDR2 from the germline V gene are SEHNR and FQNEAQ (reference sequence). Between the trimmed V and J ends, which lost 3 bases and 4 bases, there was a span of 10 bases. CDR3 residues: CASSFRQAGNTIYF. CDR3 bases: TGTGCCAGCAGCTTCAGACAGGCAGGAAACACCATATATTTT.

At least ten counts were recorded for this clonotype. The chain joins TRBV5-1 to TRBJ2-3, with TRBD2 matching over 8 bases. This CDR3 spans 16 amino acids. Losses at the gene ends were 2 bases for V and 1 base for J; bases not matched to a gene: 6. The germline V gene has CDR1 SGHRS and CDR2 YFSETQ. CDR3: CASSFLGLAGTDTQYF. In DNA, the CDR3 is TGCGCCAGCAGCTTTTTAGGACTAGCTGGCACAGATACGCAGTATTTT.

This clonotype was seen only a few times. J is TRBJ2-3 and V is TRBV5-1, with D possibly being TRBD2 (6 bases). V gave up 3 bases and J gave up 4 bases, with 12 bases separating them. Looked up from germline, CDR1 is SGHRS and CDR2 is YFSETQ. The CDR3 is 14 amino acids. The CDR3 DNA sequence: TGCGCCAGCAGCTCCGGGACTGGGTCAGATACGCAGTATTTT. This gives the protein CASSSGTGSDTQYF.

The gene calls are TRBV3-1 and TRBJ2-5; perhaps TRBD2 as D (6 bases). CDR1 LGHDT and CDR2 YNNKEL come from the germline V gene (reference sequence). This CDR3 region has 15 residues. The V and J ends lost 2 bases and 5 bases respectively, with 15 bases between them. The CDR3 nucleotides read TGTGCCAGCAGCCAAAGTACCCCCGGAGGGGAGACCCAGTACTTC. Translation gives CASSQSTPGGETQYF.

This clonotype has more than one count but fewer than ten. The J gene is TRBJ2-3, the V gene TRBV5-1; no clear D gene. CDR1 is SGHRS, CDR2 YFSETQ, per germline. V was clipped by 6 bases and J by 0 bases, with 14 bases between them. The CDR3 sequence is 15 residues long. This chain's CDR3 is CASTLGPISTDTQYF. CDR3 DNA sequence: TGCGCCAGCACCCTCGGCCCTATTAGCACAGATACGCAGTATTTT.

The V gene is TRBV5-6, the J gene TRBJ2-7, with TRBD2 matching 7 bases. Per the germline V gene, CDR1 is SGHDT and CDR2 is YYEEEE. CDR3 length: 15 amino acids. V was clipped by 4 bases and J by 7 bases; unmatched bases: 14. The CDR3 spells CASSPIGAGVKEQYF. In nucleotides, the CDR3 is TGTGCCAGCAGCCCGATTGGGGCGGGAGTTAAAGAGCAGTACTTC.

This clonotype was counted a few times. The rearrangement links TRBV20-1 to TRBJ2-3; a possible D gene is TRBD2 (7 bases). The CDR3 length is 14 residues. Per germline, CDR1 DFQATT and CDR2 SNEGSKA (reference sequence). The V end lost 6 bases, the J end lost 2 bases, and 15 bases lay between the germline ends. The chain's CDR3 is CSARVGGDTDTQYF. The CDR3 DNA is TGCAGTGCGAGGGTAGGGGGGGACACAGATACGCAGTATTTT.

The J gene is TRBJ2-1, the V gene TRBV12-3 or TRBV12-4, with TRBD1 matching over 9 bases. The CDR3 sequence is 14 residues long. V dropped 4 bases and J dropped 4; count of bases not matched to a gene: 2. This CDR3 reads CASSWDRVYNEQFF. CDR3 DNA sequence: TGTGCCAGCAGTTGGGACAGGGTGTACAATGAGCAGTTCTTC.

The chain carries TRBV29-1 and TRBJ1-1; no firm D call. The V gene lost 3 bases and the J gene lost 0 bases, with 11 bases spanning the gap. This CDR3 has 14 residues. Germline values: CDR1 SQVTM, CDR2 ANQGSEA. The CDR3 nucleotides are TGCAGCGTTGAGTGGCGGTACATGAACACTGAAGCTTTCTTT. Its translation: CSVEWRYMNTEAFF.

This clonotype was observed many times. V is TRBV2 and J is TRBJ2-7; D remains ambiguous. Germline V gives CDR1 SNHLY, CDR2 FYNNEI. V was clipped by 7 bases and J by 1 base, with 11 bases between them. This CDR3 region has 13 residues. The CDR3 loop is CASKPDQSYEQYF. In nucleotides, the CDR3 is TGTGCCAGCAAACCAGACCAGTCCTACGAGCAGTACTTC.

This chain uses TRBV5-1 with TRBJ2-7, with D possibly called TRBD1 or TRBD2 (6 bases each). V was pared by 1 base and J by 3 bases, with 14 bases between. Germline V gene sequence: CDR1 SGHRS, CDR2 YFSETQ. This CDR3 has 15 amino acids. Written as DNA, the CDR3 is TGCGCCAGCAGCTTGAACGGGGGCATTATCTACGAGCAGTACTTC. Its translation: CASSLNGGIIYEQYF.

The gene calls are TRBV12-3 or TRBV12-4 and TRBJ2-7; a possible D gene is TRBD2 (6 bases). V dropped 3 bases and J dropped 12 bases, with 21 bases sitting between them. The CDR3 runs to 14 residues. The CDR3 reads CASSLGSVAGRLYF. The CDR3, as DNA: TGTGCCAGCAGTTTGGGGTCGGTGGCAGGGAGGTTGTACTTC.